The 20 T cell receptor beta chains reported below all come from one sample, sequenced in a study of T-cell memory formation after mild COVID-19. Each CDR3 protein gets one entry after TCRdb re-called the 5' RACE reads with MiXCR. This table has about 190,000 distinct CDR3 sequences, about 27% appearing once. The sequencing sample was made of PBMCs or a T cell subset sorted from them (not recorded which). The receptor set was obtained from an adult woman who had mild COVID-19 (a few samples of this study predate the infection). Cell type and time point are not known.

CDR3 nucleotides: TGCGCCAGCAGCCAAGATCGTGGTAACCAAGAGACCCAGTACTTC. Its translation is CASSQDRGNQETQYF. This sequence joins TRBV4-1 and TRBJ2-5; D uncertain. The CDR3 loop spans 15 amino acids. Germline-derived CDR1 and CDR2 are MGHRA and YSYEKL. Trimming took 0 bases from V and 0 from J, leaving 8 bases between them.

This clonotype was seen ten or more times. In DNA form, the CDR3 reads TGTGCCAGCAGTTTTCAGGGTACAGATACGCAGTATTTT. The encoded protein is CASSFQGTDTQYF. The chain carries TRBV12-3 or TRBV12-4 and TRBJ2-3, with TRBD1 as a possible D gene (5 bases). The CDR3 is made up of 13 amino acids. V was clipped by 3 bases and J by 3 bases, with 7 bases between them.

CDR3 DNA sequence: TGTGCCAGCACCCTGGACACGCGCGGTAACATTCAGTACTTC. Protein: CASTLDTRGNIQYF. The chain is built from TRBV12-3 or TRBV12-4 and TRBJ2-4; TRBD1 is a possible D gene (5 bases). CDR3 length: 14 residues. The V end was cut by 7 bases, the J end by 7 bases, with 17 bases between.

There are a few counts of this clonotype. The chain has TRBV14 and TRBJ2-2; TRBD2 agrees at 7 bases. From germline, CDR1 is SGHDN and CDR2 FVKESK. V lost 3 bases, J lost 6 bases, and 7 bases stayed unmatched. This CDR3 has 15 amino acids. The CDR3 protein is CASSHRGRGAGELFF. The CDR3 bases are TGTGCCAGCAGCCATCGAGGACGGGGGGCCGGGGAGCTGTTTTTT.

This clonotype was seen a handful of times. V gene TRBV5-1 combines with J gene TRBJ2-1; 14 positions match TRBD2. The CDR3 is 16 amino acids. Germline V gene lookup returns CDR1 SGHRS and CDR2 YFSETQ. J was trimmed by 8 bases and V by 4 bases; bases with no gene match: 8. CDR3 nucleotide sequence: TGCGCCAGCAGCCCAGGACTAGCGGGGGGCCTCGATGAGCAGTTCTTC. It codes for CASSPGLAGGLDEQFF.

This clonotype appeared many times. The chain couples TRBV7-2 to TRBJ2-3, with 15 bases that match TRBD2. The germline gives CDR1 SGHTA, CDR2 FQGNSA. The CDR3 sequence is 17 residues long. J was trimmed by 3 bases and V by 5 bases; bases with no gene match: 6. The DNA for the CDR3 is TGTGCCAGCAGCCCCCGGACTAGCGGGGGGGCGACAGATACGCAGTATTTT. Translated, it gives CASSPRTSGGATDTQYF.

J is TRBJ2-1 and V is TRBV10-3, with D perhaps matching TRBD1 (5 bases). In germline, CDR1 is ENHRY, CDR2 SYGVKD. Trimming left V 5 bases short and J 5 bases short, with 16 bases between. The length of the CDR3 is 15 residues. CDR3 DNA: TGTGCCATCAGTTGGAAAGGGGCACCCGACAATGAGCAGTTCTTC. Translation gives CAISWKGAPDNEQFF.

This clonotype has only a few counts. The rearrangement joins TRBV14 to TRBJ2-7; a possible D gene is TRBD2 (5 bases). With 1 base removed from V and 1 base from J, the gap between germline ends came to 11 bases. The length of the CDR3 is 15 residues. Germline V gives CDR1 SGHDN, CDR2 FVKESK. CDR3 in amino acids: CASSQGAVLSYEQYF. DNA of the CDR3: TGTGCCAGCAGCCAAGGAGCGGTACTGTCCTACGAGCAGTACTTC.

This clonotype was observed a handful of times. The chain has TRBV5-1 and TRBJ1-1; no clear D gene. V lost 2 bases and J 2 bases, leaving 7 bases between the germline ends. Germline CDR1 is SGHRS and CDR2 is YFSETQ. This CDR3 contains 13 residues. CDR3: CASSFRANTEAFF. The DNA of the CDR3 is TGCGCCAGCAGCTTCCGGGCCAACACTGAAGCTTTCTTT.

V usage is TRBV2 and J usage is TRBJ2-1; 8 bases are shared with TRBD2. This CDR3 has 14 residues. Germline CDR1 reads SNHLY; CDR2 reads FYNNEI. V lost 4 bases to trimming and J lost 6 bases; unmatched junction nucleotides: 5. This chain's CDR3 is CASSVDGGANEQFF. The CDR3 coding sequence is TGTGCCAGCAGTGTGGACGGGGGGGCCAATGAGCAGTTCTTC.

The gene calls are TRBV20-1 and TRBJ2-1; D may be TRBD2 (6 bases). This CDR3 has 15 amino acids. Germline V lookup: CDR1 DFQATT, CDR2 SNEGSKA (reference sequence). Trimming stripped 5 bases from V and 4 bases from J, with 18 bases between. The CDR3 DNA reads TGCAGTGCTTCTCCCGCGGGACTTCTATACAATGAGCAGTTCTTC. Its translation is CSASPAGLLYNEQFF.

The J gene is TRBJ2-1, the V gene TRBV18; no firm D call. Germline lookup yields CDR1 KGHSH and CDR2 LQKENI. Trimming took off 3 bases at V and 6 bases at J, with 15 bases between the two ends. This CDR3 has 15 residues. CDR3 in DNA: TGTGCCAGCTCACCTGATAGTTCTCGAGGCAATGAGCAGTTCTTC. This sequence encodes CASSPDSSRGNEQFF.

V is TRBV7-2 and J is TRBJ2-2; D remains ambiguous. In germline, CDR1 is SGHTA, CDR2 FQGNSA. The CDR3 covers 16 residues. Trimming pared 4 bases from V and 1 base from J, leaving 13 bases between. CDR3 nucleotides: TGTGCCAGCAGCTCCCCGGACGTACTGAACACCGGGGAGCTGTTTTTT. This sequence encodes CASSSPDVLNTGELFF.

V is TRBV25-1 and J is TRBJ1-1, with 7 nucleotides matching TRBD1. The CDR3 is 14 amino acids. In germline, CDR1 is MGHDK, CDR2 SYGVNS. J lost 1 base, V lost 3 bases, and 2 bases had no gene match. The CDR3 protein is CASSDTGENTEAFF. DNA of the CDR3: TGTGCCAGCAGTGACACAGGGGAGAACACTGAAGCTTTCTTT. The variable domain in full, completed from reference TRBV25-1 and TRBJ1-1, reads EADIYQTPRYLVIGTGKKITLECSQTMGHDKMYWYQQDPGMELHLIHYSYGVNSTEKGDLSSESTVSRIRTEHFPLTLESARPSHTSQYLCASSDTGENTEAFFGQGTRLTVV.

In its sample, this clonotype was seen a few times. The chain employs TRBV20-1 and TRBJ2-7; the D gene could be TRBD1 or TRBD2 (5 bases each). The CDR3 covers 16 residues. Germline V CDR1 and CDR2: DFQATT, SNEGSKA (reference sequence). The V and J ends lost 6 bases and 1 base respectively, with 22 bases between them. DNA for the CDR3: TGCAGTGCGGCGATCCCGCGGGCAGACAGTTCCTACGAGCAGTACTTC. The encoded protein is CSAAIPRADSSYEQYF.

This clonotype turned up a few times. This chain connects TRBV7-8 to TRBJ1-1; no firm D call. V shed 5 bases and J shed 0 bases, with 16 bases lying between them. This CDR3 spans 16 amino acids. CDR1 and CDR2 (germline): SGHVS, FQNEAQ. CDR3 region: CASSIGRAALNTEAFF. CDR3 DNA sequence: TGTGCCAGCAGCATTGGGCGAGCCGCCTTGAACACTGAAGCTTTCTTT.

A few counts support this clonotype. This sequence joins TRBV18 and TRBJ2-1; 12 nucleotides match TRBD1. V was clipped by 5 bases and J by 7 bases; unmatched bases: 9. The length of the CDR3 is 16 residues. The germline V gene has CDR1 KGHSH and CDR2 LQKENI. The CDR3 region is CASSLSGTGGVNEQFF. The CDR3 region has the DNA TGTGCCAGCTCATTGTCCGGGACAGGGGGCGTGAATGAGCAGTTCTTC.

The chain couples TRBV9 to TRBJ1-2, with D possibly matching TRBD1 (5 bases). The V end was cut by 5 bases, the J end by 6 bases, with 23 bases between. The V gene's germline CDR1 is SGDLS and CDR2 YYNGEE. The CDR3 loop spans 16 amino acids. CDR3: CASSLTGATKKDGYTF. The CDR3 DNA is TGTGCCAGCAGTCTGACCGGGGCCACAAAGAAGGATGGCTACACCTTC.

This sequence joins TRBV6-1 and TRBJ1-2; D may be TRBD1 (6 bases). The germline CDR1 and CDR2 sequences are MNHNS and SASEGT. V dropped 2 bases and J dropped 8 bases, with 15 bases sitting between them. The CDR3 is made up of 14 amino acids. Here the CDR3 reads CASSEPGHPRGYTF. The CDR3 nucleotides read TGTGCCAGCAGTGAACCGGGACACCCTCGGGGCTACACCTTC.

J is TRBJ2-1 and V is TRBV7-9; D is ambiguous. The CDR3 covers 14 residues. Trimming pared 5 bases from V and 4 bases from J, leaving 12 bases between. CDR1 is SEHNR and CDR2 is FQNEAQ in the germline V gene (reference sequence). DNA for the CDR3: TGTGCCAGCAGCGAAGCCCCCCTTTACAATGAGCAGTTCTTC. This gives the protein CASSEAPLYNEQFF.